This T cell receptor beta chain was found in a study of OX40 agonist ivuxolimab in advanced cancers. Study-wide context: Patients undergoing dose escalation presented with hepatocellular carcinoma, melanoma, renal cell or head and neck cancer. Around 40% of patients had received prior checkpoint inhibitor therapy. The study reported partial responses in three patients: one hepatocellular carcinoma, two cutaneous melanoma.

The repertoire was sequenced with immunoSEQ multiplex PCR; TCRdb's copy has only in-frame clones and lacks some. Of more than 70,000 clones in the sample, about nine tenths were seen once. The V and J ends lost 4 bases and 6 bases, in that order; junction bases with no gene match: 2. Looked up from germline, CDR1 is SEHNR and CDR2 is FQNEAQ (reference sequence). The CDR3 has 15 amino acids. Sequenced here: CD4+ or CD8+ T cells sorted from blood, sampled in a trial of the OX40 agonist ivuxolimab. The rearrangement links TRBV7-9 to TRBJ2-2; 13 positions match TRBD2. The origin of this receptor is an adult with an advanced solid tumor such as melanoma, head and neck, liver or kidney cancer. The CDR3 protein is CASSWTSGSSGELFF. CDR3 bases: TGTGCCAGCAGCTGGACTAGCGGGAGCTCCGGGGAGCTGTTTTTT.